This passage covers 10 T cell receptor beta chains from one sample sequenced in a study of monozygotic twins with inflammatory bowel disease. With the 5' RACE reads reprocessed, TCRdb shows one record per CDR3 protein and no DNA. The sample features just over 300,000 distinct CDR3 sequences, with more than 4.5% in its top ten. The sequencing sample was made of blood. The receptors derive from a human donor with ulcerative colitis or Crohn's disease, or a healthy co-twin of an affected twin (not recorded which).

V and J are TRBV12-3 or TRBV12-4 and TRBJ1-5. The CDR3 has 14 residues. The CDR3 sequence: CASSQGYSNQPQHF.

The V gene is TRBV19, the J gene TRBJ2-1; without DNA, the TCRdb call of TRBD1 cannot be checked. Germline lookup yields CDR1 LNHDA and CDR2 SQIVND (reference sequence). CDR3 length: 14 amino acids. The CDR3 sequence is CASARGQAYNEQFF.

The rearrangement joins TRBV18 to TRBJ1-1. The CDR3 runs 14 residues. Germline values: CDR1 KGHSH, CDR2 LQKENI. CDR3 protein: CASSPYADNTEAFF.

The genes are TRBV15 and TRBJ2-7; TCRdb's D gene call, TRBD2, goes unchecked for lack of DNA. The CDR3 totals 16 residues. CDR1 is LNHNV and CDR2 is YYDKDF in the germline V gene (reference sequence). The CDR3 sequence: CATSRDQGRPSYEQYF.

This chain joins TRBV12-3 or TRBV12-4 and TRBJ2-2; lacking DNA, the TRBD1 call made by TCRdb goes unchecked. CDR3 length: 15 residues. CDR3 amino acids: CASSPTTRGTGELFF.

The chain links TRBV3-1 to TRBJ2-1; TCRdb selects TRBD2, and the lack of DNA leaves this call unchecked. The CDR3 totals 16 residues. In germline, CDR1 is LGHDT, CDR2 YNNKEL (reference sequence). The CDR3 loop is CASRRTASGGDNEQFF.

This rearrangement joins TRBV12-3 or TRBV12-4 to TRBJ2-5. The CDR3 extends over 11 amino acids. This CDR3 is CASRVLETQYF.

V is TRBV30 and J is TRBJ2-3. The length of the CDR3 is 15 residues. Germline values: CDR1 GTSNPN, CDR2 SVGIG (reference sequence). CDR3 sequence: CAWSPWRKSTDTQYF.

The rearrangement joins TRBV29-1 to TRBJ2-7; without DNA, the TCRdb call of TRBD1 cannot be checked. The CDR3 loop spans 15 amino acids. Per the germline V gene, CDR1 is SQVTM and CDR2 is ANQGSEA. The CDR3 sequence is CSPTPLDRGTHEQYF.

This chain links TRBV30 with TRBJ2-2; TCRdb designates TRBD2, a call that cannot be tested without DNA. The CDR3 has 14 amino acids. CDR1 GTSNPN and CDR2 SVGIG come from the germline V gene (reference sequence). The CDR3 is CACHSPGVTGELFF.